This T cell receptor (beta chain) was identified in a study of immune evolution from preneoplasia to lung adenocarcinoma. Across the study: HLA loss of heterozygosity: approximately 7.5% AIS, roughly 15% MIA, roughly 35% ADC, none AAH. Study observations and caveats: From normal lung to invasive adenocarcinoma, top clone frequencies appeared to decrease. Normal lung had highest clonality; later lesions appeared denser, more diverse.

Patient tissue came from resections in Japan or China, 2014–2017. The germline CDR1 and CDR2 sequences are LNHDA and SQIVND (reference sequence). The CDR3 extends over 16 amino acids. The V gene end was trimmed by 7 bases and the J gene end by 3 bases; junction bases not matched to a gene: 10. TCRdb keeps only in-frame clones here, not all; method: immunoSEQ multiplex PCR. There are 3,500 or so clones in the sample; roughly 82% occur only once, and 6.5% to 8% lies in the top ten. Of note for this clone: Its target is unknown.

Source material: FFPE invasive lung adenocarcinoma tissue. The V and J genes are TRBV19 and TRBJ1-2; TRBD1 matches 11 bases. The origin of this receptor is a person aged 65 to 85 with invasive lung adenocarcinoma. In nucleotides, the CDR3 is TGTGCCAGTATCCCGGACAGGGGGCGTATTGACTATGGCTACACCTTC. This codes for CASIPDRGRIDYGYTF.